This TCR beta chain was found in a study of blood T cell repertoires in COVID-19. Germline V gene data show CDR1 as MNHNS and CDR2 as SASEGT. Unmatched junction bases numbered 4, after V lost 0 bases and J lost 7 bases. This CDR3 contains 15 residues. How the authors handled the data: Estimation of nucleated cell counts was performed using reference gene primer amplification. Assay: immunoSEQ multiplex PCR; the TCRdb copy retains only in-frame clones and omits some. V, J and clone size reflect that table, while D and trimming were determined from the DNA. The table records under 500,000 clones, roughly 89% of them present only once.

The chain links TRBV6-1 to TRBJ1-4; TRBD1 aligns across 8 bases. The source is a woman aged 30 to 39 with acute or convalescent COVID-19. The specimen sequenced was peripheral blood. DNA for the CDR3: TGTGCCAGCAGTGAAGCTGGGACAGGCGGTGAAAAACTGTTTTTT. Translation gives CASSEAGTGGEKLFF.